The source of this T cell receptor beta chain is a study of blood T cell repertoires in COVID-19. The method was immunoSEQ multiplex PCR; TCRdb's version includes in-frame clones alone and lacks a portion of them. The sample holds about 350,000 clones, about 90% seen once. Shortly before study entry, within 2 weeks, exposed participants had met a COVID-19 case. This sequence was found in a woman in her 30s who had been exposed to COVID-19. Material: PBMCs or T cells enriched from blood (not recorded which).

Here the CDR3 reads CASGNTGEGDTQYF. The CDR3 DNA reads as TGTGCCAGCGGAAACACAGGAGAAGGAGATACGCAGTATTTT. The chain carries TRBV6-6 and TRBJ2-3; a weak D match, TRBD1 (5 bases). This CDR3 spans 14 amino acids. Germline loops: CDR1 MNHNY, CDR2 SVGAGI (reference sequence). V dropped 8 bases and J dropped 5 bases, with 17 bases sitting between them.